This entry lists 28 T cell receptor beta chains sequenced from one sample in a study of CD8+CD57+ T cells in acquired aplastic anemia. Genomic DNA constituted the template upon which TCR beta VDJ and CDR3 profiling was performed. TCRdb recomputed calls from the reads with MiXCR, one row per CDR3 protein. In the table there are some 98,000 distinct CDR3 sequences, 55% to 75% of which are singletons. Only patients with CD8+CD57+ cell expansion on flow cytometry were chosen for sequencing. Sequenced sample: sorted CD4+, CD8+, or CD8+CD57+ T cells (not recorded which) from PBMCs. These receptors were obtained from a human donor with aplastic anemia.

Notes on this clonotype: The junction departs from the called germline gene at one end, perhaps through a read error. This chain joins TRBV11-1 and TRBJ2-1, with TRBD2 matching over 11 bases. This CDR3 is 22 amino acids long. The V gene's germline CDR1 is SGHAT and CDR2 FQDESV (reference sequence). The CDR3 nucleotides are TGTGCTAGCAGCTTAGCCCAAGCCCCCGCCCTAGCGGGAGGAGCGGACGACAATGAGCAGTTCTTC. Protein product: CASSLAQAPALAGGADDNEQFF. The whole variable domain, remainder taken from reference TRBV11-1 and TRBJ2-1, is EAEVAQSPRYKITEKSQAVAFWCDPISGHATLYWYRQILGQGPELLVQFQDESVVDDSQLPKDRFSAERLKGVDSTLKIQPAELGDSAMYLCASSLAQAPALAGGADDNEQFFGPGTRLTVL.

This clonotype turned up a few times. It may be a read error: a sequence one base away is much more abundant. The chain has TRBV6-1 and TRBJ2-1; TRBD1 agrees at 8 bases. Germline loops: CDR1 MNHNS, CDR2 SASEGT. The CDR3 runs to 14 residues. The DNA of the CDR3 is TGTGCCAGCAGTGAGGGACAGGTTTACAATGGGCAGTTCTTC. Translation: CASSEGQVYNGQFF.

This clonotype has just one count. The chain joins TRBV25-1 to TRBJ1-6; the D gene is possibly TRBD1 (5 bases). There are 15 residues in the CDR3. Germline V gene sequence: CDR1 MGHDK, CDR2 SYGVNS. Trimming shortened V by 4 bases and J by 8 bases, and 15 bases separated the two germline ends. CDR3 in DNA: TGTGCCAGCAGTGGGGCGCGGGACGTATATTCACCCCTCCACTTT. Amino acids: CASSGARDVYSPLHF.

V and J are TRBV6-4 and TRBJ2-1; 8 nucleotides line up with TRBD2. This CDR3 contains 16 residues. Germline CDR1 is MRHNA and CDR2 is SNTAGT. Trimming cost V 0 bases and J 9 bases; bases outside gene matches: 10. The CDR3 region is CASSDSPGGASAEQFF. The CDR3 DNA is TGTGCCAGCAGTGACTCGCCCGGGGGGGCTAGTGCTGAGCAGTTCTTC.

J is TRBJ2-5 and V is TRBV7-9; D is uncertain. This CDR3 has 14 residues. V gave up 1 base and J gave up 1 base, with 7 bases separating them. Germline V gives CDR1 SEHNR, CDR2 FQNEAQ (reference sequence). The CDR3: CASSLGFSQETQYF. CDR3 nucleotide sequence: TGTGCCAGCAGCTTAGGGTTCAGCCAAGAGACCCAGTACTTC.

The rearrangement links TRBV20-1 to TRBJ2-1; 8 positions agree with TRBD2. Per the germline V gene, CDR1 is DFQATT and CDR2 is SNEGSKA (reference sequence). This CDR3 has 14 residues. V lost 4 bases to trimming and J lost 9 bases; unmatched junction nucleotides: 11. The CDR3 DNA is TGCAGTGCTACCCCGGGACTAGGAAACCCTGAGCAGTTCTTC. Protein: CSATPGLGNPEQFF.

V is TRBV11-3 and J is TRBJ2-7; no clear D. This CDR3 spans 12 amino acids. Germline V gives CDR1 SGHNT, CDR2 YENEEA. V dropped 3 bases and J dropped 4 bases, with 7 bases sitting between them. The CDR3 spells CASSLVGYEQYF. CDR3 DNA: TGTGCCAGCAGCTTGGTAGGATACGAGCAGTACTTC.

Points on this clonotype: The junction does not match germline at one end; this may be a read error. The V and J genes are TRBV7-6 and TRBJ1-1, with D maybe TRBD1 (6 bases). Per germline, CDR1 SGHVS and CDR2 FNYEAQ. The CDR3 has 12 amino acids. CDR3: CASSPRGTEALF. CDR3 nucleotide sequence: TGTGCCAGCAGCCCAAGGGGGACTGAGGCTCTCTTT.

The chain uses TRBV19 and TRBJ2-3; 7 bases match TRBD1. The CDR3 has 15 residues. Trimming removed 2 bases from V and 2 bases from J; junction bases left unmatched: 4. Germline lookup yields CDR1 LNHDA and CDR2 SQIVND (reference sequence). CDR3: CASSIRTGDTDTQYF. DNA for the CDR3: TGTGCCAGTAGTATACGAACAGGGGACACAGATACGCAGTATTTT.

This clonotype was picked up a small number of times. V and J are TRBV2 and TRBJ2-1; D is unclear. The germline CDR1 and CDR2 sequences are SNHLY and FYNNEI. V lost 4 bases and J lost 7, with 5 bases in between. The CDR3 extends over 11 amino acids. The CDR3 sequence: CASSARNEQFF. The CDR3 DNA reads TGTGCCAGCAGTGCCCGGAATGAGCAGTTCTTC.

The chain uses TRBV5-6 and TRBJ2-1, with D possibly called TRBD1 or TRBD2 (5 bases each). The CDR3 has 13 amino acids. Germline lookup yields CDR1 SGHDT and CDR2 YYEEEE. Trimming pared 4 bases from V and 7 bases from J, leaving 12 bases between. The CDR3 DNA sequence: TGTGCCAGCAGCGTCGGGACCCTGAATGAGCAGTTCTTC. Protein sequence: CASSVGTLNEQFF.

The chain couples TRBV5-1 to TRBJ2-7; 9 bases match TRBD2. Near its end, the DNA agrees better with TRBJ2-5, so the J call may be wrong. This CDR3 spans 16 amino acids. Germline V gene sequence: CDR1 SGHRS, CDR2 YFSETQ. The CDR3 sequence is CASSSPGTSTQETQYF. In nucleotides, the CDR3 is TGCGCCAGCAGCTCACCCGGGACTAGCACGCAAGAGACCCAGTACTTC.

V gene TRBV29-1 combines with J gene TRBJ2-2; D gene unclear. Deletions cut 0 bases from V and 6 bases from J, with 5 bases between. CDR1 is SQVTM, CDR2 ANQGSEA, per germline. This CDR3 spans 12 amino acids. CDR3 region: CSVEDRAGELFF. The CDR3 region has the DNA TGCAGCGTTGAAGATCGGGCCGGGGAGCTGTTTTTT.

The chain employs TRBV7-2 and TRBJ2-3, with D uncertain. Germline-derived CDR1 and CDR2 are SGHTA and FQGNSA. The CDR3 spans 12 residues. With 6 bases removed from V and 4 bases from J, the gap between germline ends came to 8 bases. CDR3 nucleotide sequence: TGTGCCAGCAGGTTTTATTCAGATACGCAGTATTTT. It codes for CASRFYSDTQYF.

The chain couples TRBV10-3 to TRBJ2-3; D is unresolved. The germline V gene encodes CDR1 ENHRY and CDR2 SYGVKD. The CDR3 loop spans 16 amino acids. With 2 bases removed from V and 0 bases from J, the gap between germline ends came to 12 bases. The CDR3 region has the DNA TGTGCCATCAGTGAGGTGGAATTCCGTAGCACAGATACGCAGTATTTT. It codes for CAISEVEFRSTDTQYF.

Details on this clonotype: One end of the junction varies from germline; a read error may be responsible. CDR3 loop: CATSGVRREMGDERFF. The CDR3 DNA follows: TGTGCCACCAGTGGAGTGAGGCGGGAGATGGGCGATGAGCGGTTCTTC. The chain combines TRBV24-1 with TRBJ2-1; TRBD2 agrees at 7 bases. The CDR3 totals 16 residues. The V gene's germline CDR1 is KGHDR and CDR2 SFDVKD.

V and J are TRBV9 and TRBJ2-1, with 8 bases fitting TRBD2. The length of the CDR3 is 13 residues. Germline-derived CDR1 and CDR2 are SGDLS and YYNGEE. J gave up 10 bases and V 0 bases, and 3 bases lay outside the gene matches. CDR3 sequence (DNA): TGTGCCAGCAGCGTAGCGCGGGAGGAAGAGCAGTTCTTC. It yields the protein CASSVAREEEQFF.

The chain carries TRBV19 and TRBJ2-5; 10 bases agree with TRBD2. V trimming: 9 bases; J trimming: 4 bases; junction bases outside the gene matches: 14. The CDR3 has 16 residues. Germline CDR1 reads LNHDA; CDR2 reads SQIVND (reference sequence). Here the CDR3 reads CASGTSAWRGGETQYF. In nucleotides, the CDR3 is TGTGCCAGCGGGACTAGCGCCTGGCGGGGAGGAGAGACCCAGTACTTC. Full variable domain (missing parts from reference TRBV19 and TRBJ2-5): DGGITQSPKYLFRKEGQNVTLSCEQNLNHDAMYWYRQDPGQGLRLIYYSQIVNDFQKGDIAEGYSVSREKKESFPLTVTSAQKNPTAFYLCASGTSAWRGGETQYFGPGTRLLVL.

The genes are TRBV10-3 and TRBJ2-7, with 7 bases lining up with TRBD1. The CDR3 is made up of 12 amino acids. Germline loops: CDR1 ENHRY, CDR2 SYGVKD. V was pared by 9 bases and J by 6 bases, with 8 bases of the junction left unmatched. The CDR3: CAMLRAGGEQYF. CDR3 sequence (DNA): TGTGCCATGCTCAGGGCAGGGGGCGAGCAGTACTTC.

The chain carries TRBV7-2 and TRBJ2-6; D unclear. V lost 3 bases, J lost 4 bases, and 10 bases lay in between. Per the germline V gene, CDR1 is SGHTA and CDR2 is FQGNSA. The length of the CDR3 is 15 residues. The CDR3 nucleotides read TGTGCCAGCAGCTTGCCCCCCATCGGGGCCAACGTCCTGACTTTC. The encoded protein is CASSLPPIGANVLTF. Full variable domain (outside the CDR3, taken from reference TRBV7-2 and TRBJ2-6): GAGVSQSPSNKVTEKGKDVELRCDPISGHTALYWYRQSLGQGLEFLIYFQGNSAPDKSGLPSDRFSAERTGGSVSTLTIQRTQQEDSAVYLCASSLPPIGANVLTFGAGSRLTVL.

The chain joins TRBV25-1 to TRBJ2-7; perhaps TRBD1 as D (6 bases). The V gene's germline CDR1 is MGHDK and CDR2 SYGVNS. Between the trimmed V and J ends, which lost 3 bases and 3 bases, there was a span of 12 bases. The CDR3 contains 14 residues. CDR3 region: CASSDAGALYEQYF. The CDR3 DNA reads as TGTGCCAGCAGTGACGCAGGGGCTCTCTACGAGCAGTACTTC.

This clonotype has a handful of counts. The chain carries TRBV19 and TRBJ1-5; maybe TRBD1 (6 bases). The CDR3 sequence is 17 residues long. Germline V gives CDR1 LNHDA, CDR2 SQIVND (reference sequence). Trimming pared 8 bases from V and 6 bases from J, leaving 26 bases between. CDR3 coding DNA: TGTGCCAGTCACTCCGGTAACAGGGAAGGTTGGGGTCAGCCCCAGCATTTT. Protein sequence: CASHSGNREGWGQPQHF.

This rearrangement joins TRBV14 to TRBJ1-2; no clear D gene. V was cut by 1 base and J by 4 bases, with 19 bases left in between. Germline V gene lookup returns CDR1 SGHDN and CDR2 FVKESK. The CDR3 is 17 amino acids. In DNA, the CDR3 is TGTGCCAGCAGCCAAGTCTTTGCGTACAGTCTTGGCTATGGCTACACCTTC. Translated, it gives CASSQVFAYSLGYGYTF. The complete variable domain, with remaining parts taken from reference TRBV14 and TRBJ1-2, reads EAGVTQFPSHSVIEKGQTVTLRCDPISGHDNLYWYRRVMGKEIKFLLHFVKESKQDESGMPNNRFLAERTGGTYSTLKVQPAELEDSGVYFCASSQVFAYSLGYGYTFGSGTRLTVV.

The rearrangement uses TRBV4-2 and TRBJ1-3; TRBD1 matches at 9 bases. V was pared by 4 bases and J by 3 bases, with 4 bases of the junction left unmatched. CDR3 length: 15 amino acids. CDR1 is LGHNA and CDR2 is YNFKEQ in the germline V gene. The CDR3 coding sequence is TGTGCCAGCAGCCCGGGACAGGGAAGTGGAAACACCATATATTTT. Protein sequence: CASSPGQGSGNTIYF.

CDR3 DNA: TGTGCCAGCAGTTCAAGATTCAGGGTAATCCTTAATTCACCCCTCCACTTT. This gives the protein CASSSRFRVILNSPLHF. The chain uses TRBV6-2 or TRBV6-3 and TRBJ1-6; a possible D gene is TRBD1 (5 bases). V was trimmed by 4 bases and J by 6 bases, leaving 19 bases between them. The CDR3 consists of 17 residues. Germline V gives CDR1 MNHEY, CDR2 SVGEGT.

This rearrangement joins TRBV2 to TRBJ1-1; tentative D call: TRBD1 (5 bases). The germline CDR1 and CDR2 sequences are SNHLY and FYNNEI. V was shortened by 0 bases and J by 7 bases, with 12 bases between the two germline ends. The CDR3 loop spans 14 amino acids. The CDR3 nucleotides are TGTGCCAGCAGTGAAGCGCTTGGGGGAGGTGAAGCTTTCTTT. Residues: CASSEALGGGEAFF. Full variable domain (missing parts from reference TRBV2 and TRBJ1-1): EPEVTQTPSHQVTQMGQEVILRCVPISNHLYFYWYRQILGQKVEFLVSFYNNEISEKSEIFDDQFSVERPDGSNFTLKIRSTKLEDSAMYFCASSEALGGGEAFFGQGTRLTVV.

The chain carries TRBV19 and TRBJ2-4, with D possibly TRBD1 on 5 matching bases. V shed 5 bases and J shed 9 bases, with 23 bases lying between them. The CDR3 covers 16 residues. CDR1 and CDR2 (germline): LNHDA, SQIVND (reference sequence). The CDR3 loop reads CASSVAIGQGQTIQYF. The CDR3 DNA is TGTGCCAGTAGTGTGGCCATAGGGCAAGGACAAACCATTCAGTACTTC. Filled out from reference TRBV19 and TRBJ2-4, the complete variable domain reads DGGITQSPKYLFRKEGQNVTLSCEQNLNHDAMYWYRQDPGQGLRLIYYSQIVNDFQKGDIAEGYSVSREKKESFPLTVTSAQKNPTAFYLCASSVAIGQGQTIQYFGAGTRLSVL.

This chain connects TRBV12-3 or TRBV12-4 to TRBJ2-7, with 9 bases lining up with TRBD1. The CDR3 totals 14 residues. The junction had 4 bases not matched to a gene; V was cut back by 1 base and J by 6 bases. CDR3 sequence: CASSLGTGGGEQYF. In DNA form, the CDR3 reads TGTGCCAGCAGTTTAGGTACAGGGGGCGGCGAGCAGTACTTC.